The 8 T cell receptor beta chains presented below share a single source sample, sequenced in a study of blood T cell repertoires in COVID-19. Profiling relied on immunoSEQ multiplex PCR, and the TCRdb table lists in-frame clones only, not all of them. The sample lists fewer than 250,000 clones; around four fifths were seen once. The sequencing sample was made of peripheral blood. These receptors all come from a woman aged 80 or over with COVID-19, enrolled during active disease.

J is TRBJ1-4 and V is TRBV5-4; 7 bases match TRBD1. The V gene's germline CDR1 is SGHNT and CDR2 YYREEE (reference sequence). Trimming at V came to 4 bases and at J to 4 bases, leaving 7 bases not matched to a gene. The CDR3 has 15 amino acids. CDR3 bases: TGTGCCAGCAGCCCTGGGACAGAGTTTAATGAAAAACTGTTTTTT. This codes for CASSPGTEFNEKLFF.

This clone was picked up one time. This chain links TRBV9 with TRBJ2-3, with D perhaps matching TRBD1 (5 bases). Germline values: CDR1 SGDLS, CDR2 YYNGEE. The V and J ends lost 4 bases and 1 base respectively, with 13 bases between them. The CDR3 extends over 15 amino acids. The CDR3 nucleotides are TGTGCCAGCAGCCCCTTCCAAGGGGGCACAGATACGCAGTATTTT. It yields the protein CASSPFQGGTDTQYF.

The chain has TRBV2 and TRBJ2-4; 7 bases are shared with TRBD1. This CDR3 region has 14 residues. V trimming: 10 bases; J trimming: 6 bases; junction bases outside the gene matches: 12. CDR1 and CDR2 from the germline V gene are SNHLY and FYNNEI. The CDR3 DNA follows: TGTGCCACCGCAGAGACAGGGTATGGAAACATTCAGTACTTC. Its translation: CATAETGYGNIQYF.

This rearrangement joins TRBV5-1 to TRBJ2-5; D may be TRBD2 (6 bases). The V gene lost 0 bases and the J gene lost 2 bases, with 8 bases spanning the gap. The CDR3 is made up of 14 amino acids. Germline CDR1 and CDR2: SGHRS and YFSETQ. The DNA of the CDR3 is TGCGCCAGCAGCTTGGCCGGGAGTCAAGAGACCCAGTACTTC. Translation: CASSLAGSQETQYF.

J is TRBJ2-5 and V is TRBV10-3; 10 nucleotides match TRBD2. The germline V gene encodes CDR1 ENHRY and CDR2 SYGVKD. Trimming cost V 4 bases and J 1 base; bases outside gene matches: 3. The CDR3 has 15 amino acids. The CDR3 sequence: CAISVTSGAQETQYF. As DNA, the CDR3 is TGTGCCATCAGTGTAACTAGCGGGGCCCAAGAGACCCAGTACTTC.

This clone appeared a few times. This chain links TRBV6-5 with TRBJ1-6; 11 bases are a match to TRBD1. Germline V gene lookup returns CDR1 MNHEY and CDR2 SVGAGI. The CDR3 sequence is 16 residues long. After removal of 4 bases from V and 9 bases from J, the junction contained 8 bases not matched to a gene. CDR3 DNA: TGTGCCAGCAGTTTTCGCTCCGGGACAGGGGGTTCACCCCTCCACTTT. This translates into CASSFRSGTGGSPLHF.

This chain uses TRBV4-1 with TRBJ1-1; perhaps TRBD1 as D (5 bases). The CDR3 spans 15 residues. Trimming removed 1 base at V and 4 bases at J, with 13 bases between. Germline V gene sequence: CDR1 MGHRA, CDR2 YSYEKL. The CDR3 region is CASSQVIQVVTEAFF. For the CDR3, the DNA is TGCGCCAGCAGCCAAGTTATACAGGTAGTCACTGAAGCTTTCTTT.

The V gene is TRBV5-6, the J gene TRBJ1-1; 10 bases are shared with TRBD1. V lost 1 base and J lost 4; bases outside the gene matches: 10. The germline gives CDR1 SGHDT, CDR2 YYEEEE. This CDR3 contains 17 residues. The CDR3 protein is CASSLRQGALLSTEAFF. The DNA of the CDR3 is TGTGCCAGCAGCTTGAGACAGGGGGCTTTACTAAGCACTGAAGCTTTCTTT.